This is a list of T cell receptor beta chains from one sample in a study of blood T cell repertoires in COVID-19. Clones were sequenced by immunoSEQ multiplex PCR, and TCRdb holds only the in-frame ones, with some missing. The table lists roughly 400,000 clones, around nine tenths of them singletons. Source material: PBMCs or T cells enriched from blood (not recorded which). Receptor source: a woman younger than 35 who had been exposed to COVID-19. Each CDR3 is given with its conserved first and last residue. The D gene is left open where the match is weak. Size is stated for part of the rows, as once, few or many counts, or as a class when the clone is expanded.

abundance | j_gene | d_gene | v_gene | CDR3nt | CDR3aa
NA | TRBJ1-3 | NA | TRBV20-1 | TGCAGTGCTAGTCCGGGACACCCCTCTGGAAACACCATATATTTT | CSASPGHPSGNTIYF
NA | TRBJ2-3 | NA | TRBV11-3 | TGTGCCAGCAGCTCGAGCGGGGATACGCAGTATTTT | CASSSSGDTQYF
NA | TRBJ1-1 | NA | TRBV2 | TGTGCCAGCAGTGTAGGAGGGGTTGAGGTCACTGAAGCTTTCTTT | CASSVGGVEVTEAFF
NA | TRBJ2-3 | TRBD1 | TRBV27 | TGTGCCAGCAGTACCTACGGGACAGGGCTGCAAGATACGCAGTATTTT | CASSTYGTGLQDTQYF
NA | TRBJ1-2 | NA | TRBV28 | TGTGCCAGCAGTTTCGACAGAGCGAATGGCTACACCTTC | CASSFDRANGYTF
NA | TRBJ2-3 | TRBD2 | TRBV11-2 | TGTGCCAGCAGCTCAATTAGCGGGTCGGGAGATACGCAGTATTTT | CASSSISGSGDTQYF
NA | TRBJ1-6 | TRBD1 | TRBV6-5 | TGTGCCATATCCCGACAGGGTGTAGACTCACCCCTCCACTTT | CAISRQGVDSPLHF
NA | TRBJ2-7 | NA | TRBV7-9 | TGTGCCAGCAGCTTACAGGGATACGAGCAGTACTTC | CASSLQGYEQYF
NA | TRBJ1-2 | NA | TRBV4-3 | TGCGCCAGCAGCCAGGCGTTACAGGGTTATAGTAATGGCTACACCTTC | CASSQALQGYSNGYTF
NA | TRBJ1-4 | NA | TRBV5-8 | TGTGCCAGCAGCTTGGGGGGAGCCAAAAATGAAAAACTGTTTTTT | CASSLGGAKNEKLFF
NA | TRBJ1-6 | NA | TRBV19 | TGTGCCAGTAGTTTGGAGGGCCGAGCCCTCCACTTT | CASSLEGRALHF
NA | TRBJ2-1 | TRBD2 | TRBV19 | TGTGCCAGTAGTTCGCAAGCGGGGGGCTCCTACAATGAGCAGTTCTTC | CASSSQAGGSYNEQFF
NA | TRBJ2-7 | NA | TRBV6-1 | TGTGCCAGCAGTGAAGTGGCTGCCTACGAGCAGTACTTC | CASSEVAAYEQYF
NA | TRBJ2-7 | TRBD1 | TRBV7-8 | TGTGCCAGCAGCCGCCTGAGACAGGGGATCTACGAGCAGTACTTC | CASSRLRQGIYEQYF
NA | TRBJ2-5 | TRBD1 | TRBV5-1 | TGCGCCAGCAGCTTGGCGCGCGAGGACAGGGGGCGTCGGGAGACCCAGTACTTC | CASSLAREDRGRRETQYF
NA | TRBJ2-1 | NA | TRBV7-8 | TGTGCCAGCAGCTTAAGGCGGGGAATGACCTACAATGAGCAGTTCTTC | CASSLRRGMTYNEQFF
NA | TRBJ1-6 | NA | TRBV5-1 | TGCGCCAGCAGCGCGGACCTAGGGGCTGGGTCACCCCTCCACTTT | CASSADLGAGSPLHF
NA | TRBJ1-4 | TRBD1 | TRBV5-6 | TGTGCCAGCAGCCTAGACAGGGGCAATGAAAAACTGTTTTTT | CASSLDRGNEKLFF
NA | TRBJ1-2 | TRBD1 | TRBV29-1 | TGCAGCGTTTATGCCGGGACAGGGAACTATGGCTACACCTTC | CSVYAGTGNYGYTF
NA | TRBJ2-1 | NA | TRBV2 | TGTGCCAGCAGTCGGGGGAAGGTGGAGTTCTTC | CASSRGKVEFF
NA | TRBJ1-3 | NA | TRBV11-3 | TGTGCCAGCAGCACCCTAGCGGGAGACGCGCCGAGCTCTGGAAACACCATATATTTT | CASSTLAGDAPSSGNTIYF
once | TRBJ2-1 | NA | TRBV14 | TGTGCCAGCAGCAACTCGGACAGTGGCCTTTACAATGAGCAGTTCTTC | CASSNSDSGLYNEQFF
NA | TRBJ2-7 | TRBD2 | TRBV9 | TGTGCCAGCAGCGACGGTAGCGGGACTGGATACGAGCAGTACTTC | CASSDGSGTGYEQYF
NA | TRBJ1-5 | TRBD1 | TRBV7-8 | TGTGCCAGCAGCTCCCCGGGACAGGGGTGGGATCAGCCCCAGCATTTT | CASSSPGQGWDQPQHF
NA | TRBJ2-3 | NA | TRBV25-1 | TGTGCCAGCAGTGAATATGGGTACAGGGGCACAGATACGCAGTATTTT | CASSEYGYRGTDTQYF
NA | TRBJ2-3 | NA | TRBV10-1 | TGCGCCAGCAGTGAGAGCCAGGGCGGCATTGGCCGGGAGTTCGACACGCAGTATTTT | CASSESQGGIGREFDTQYF
NA | TRBJ2-3 | NA | TRBV19 | TGTGCCAGTGCACTCGGCACAGATACGCAGTATTTT | CASALGTDTQYF
NA | TRBJ2-3 | NA | TRBV30 | TGTGCCTGGAGTTTGGGCAGGGGAGATACGCAGTATTTT | CAWSLGRGDTQYF
NA | TRBJ1-3 | NA | TRBV11-2 | TGTGCCAGCAGCCCTCCTAGACAGGTCTTCTCTGGAAACACCATATATTTT | CASSPPRQVFSGNTIYF
NA | TRBJ1-4 | TRBD1 | TRBV30 | TGTGCCTGGAGTGTACACTACTCGCAGGGGGTACGGGAAAAACTGTTTTTT | CAWSVHYSQGVREKLFF
NA | TRBJ2-7 | TRBD2 | TRBV5-1 | TGCGCCAGCGCTGGGAGGGAGGGAAACTACGAGCAGTACTTC | CASAGREGNYEQYF
NA | TRBJ2-1 | NA | TRBV3-1/TRBV3-2 | TGTGCCAGCAGCCCCACAAGAAGAGGGGGCTCCTACAATGAGCAGTTCTTC | CASSPTRRGGSYNEQFF
NA | TRBJ2-2 | NA | TRBV19 | TGTGCCAGTATACCCTATGGGGGCGGATACACCGGGGAGCTGTTTTTT | CASIPYGGGYTGELFF
once | TRBJ2-6 | NA | TRBV6-5 | TGTGCCAGCAGTCAACGGGGATCTGGGGCCAACGTCCTGACTTTC | CASSQRGSGANVLTF
NA | TRBJ1-2 | NA | TRBV5-6 | TGTGCCAGCAGGGACGGGGGGCCGTATGGCTACACCTTC | CASRDGGPYGYTF
NA | TRBJ1-2 | TRBD1 | TRBV28 | TGTGCCAGCACTGAAGGGGGCGGGAACGGCCCTAACTATGGCTACACCTTC | CASTEGGGNGPNYGYTF
once | TRBJ2-3 | TRBD2 | TRBV7-6 | TGTGCCAGCAGCTTAGGGGACTATCCTTACGCAGATACGCAGTATTTT | CASSLGDYPYADTQYF
once | TRBJ1-1 | NA | TRBV28 | TGTGCCAGCAGTTTAATCAGAACGAACACTGAAGCTTTCTTT | CASSLIRTNTEAFF
NA | TRBJ1-4 | NA | TRBV9 | TGTGCCAGCAGCCCGAACGGGGAAAAACTGTTTTTT | CASSPNGEKLFF
NA | TRBJ1-1 | TRBD1 | TRBV25-1 | TGTGCCAGCAGTGATCATACGACAGGGCATGGTGAAGCTTTCTTT | CASSDHTTGHGEAFF
NA | TRBJ1-1 | TRBD1 | TRBV19 | TGTGCCAGTAGTAACCCTCGACAGGGGGCTCGTAGGACTGAAGCTTTCTTT | CASSNPRQGARRTEAFF
NA | TRBJ2-1 | NA | TRBV7-9 | TGTGCCAGCAGCTTAGGACTTGTGGCCTACAATGAGCAGTTCTTC | CASSLGLVAYNEQFF